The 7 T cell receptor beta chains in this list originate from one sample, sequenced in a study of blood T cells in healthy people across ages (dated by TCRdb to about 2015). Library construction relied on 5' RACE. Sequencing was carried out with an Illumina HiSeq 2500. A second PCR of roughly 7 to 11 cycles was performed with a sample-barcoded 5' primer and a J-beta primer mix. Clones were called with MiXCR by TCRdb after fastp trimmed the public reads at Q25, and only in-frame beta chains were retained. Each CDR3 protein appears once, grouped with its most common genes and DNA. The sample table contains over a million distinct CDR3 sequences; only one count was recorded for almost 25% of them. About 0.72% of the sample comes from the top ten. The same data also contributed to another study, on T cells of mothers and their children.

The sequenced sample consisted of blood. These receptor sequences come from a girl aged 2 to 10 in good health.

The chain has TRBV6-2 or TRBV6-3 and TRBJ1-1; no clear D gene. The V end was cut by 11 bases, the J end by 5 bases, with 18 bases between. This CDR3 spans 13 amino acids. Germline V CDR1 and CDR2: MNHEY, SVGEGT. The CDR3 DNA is TGTGCCGGCCGAAGATCCACGGGGACTGAAGCTTTCTTT. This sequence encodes CAGRRSTGTEAFF.

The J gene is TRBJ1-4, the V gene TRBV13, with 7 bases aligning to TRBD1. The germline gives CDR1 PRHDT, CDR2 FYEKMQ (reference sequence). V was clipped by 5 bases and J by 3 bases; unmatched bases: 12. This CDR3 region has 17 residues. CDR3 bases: TGTGCCAGCAGCGGAACTGGCAGGGGGAATCCTAATGAAAAACTGTTTTTT. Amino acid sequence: CASSGTGRGNPNEKLFF.

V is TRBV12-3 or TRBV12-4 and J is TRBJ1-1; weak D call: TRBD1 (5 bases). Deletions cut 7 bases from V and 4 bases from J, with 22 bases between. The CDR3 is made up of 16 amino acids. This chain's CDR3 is CASNPSGRGRSTEAFF. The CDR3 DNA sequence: TGTGCCAGCAACCCTTCGGGGCGGGGAAGGTCCACTGAAGCTTTCTTT.

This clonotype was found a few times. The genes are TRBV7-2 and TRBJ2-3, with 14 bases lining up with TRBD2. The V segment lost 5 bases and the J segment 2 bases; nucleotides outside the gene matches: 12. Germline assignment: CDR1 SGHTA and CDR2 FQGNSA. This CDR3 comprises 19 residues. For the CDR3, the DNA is TGTGCCAGCAGCCCACCGGGACTAGCGGGGGCACTCGTCACAGATACGCAGTATTTT. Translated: CASSPPGLAGALVTDTQYF. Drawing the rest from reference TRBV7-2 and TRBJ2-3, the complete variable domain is GAGVSQSPSNKVTEKGKDVELRCDPISGHTALYWYRQSLGQGLEFLIYFQGNSAPDKSGLPSDRFSAERTGGSVSTLTIQRTQQEDSAVYLCASSPPGLAGALVTDTQYFGPGTRLTVL.

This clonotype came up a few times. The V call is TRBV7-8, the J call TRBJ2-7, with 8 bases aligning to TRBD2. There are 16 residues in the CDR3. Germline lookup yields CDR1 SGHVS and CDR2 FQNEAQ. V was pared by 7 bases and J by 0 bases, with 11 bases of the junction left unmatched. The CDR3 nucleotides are TGTGCCAGCAAGTATAGCGGGGACGGGGCCTCCTACGAGCAGTACTTC. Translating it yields CASKYSGDGASYEQYF.

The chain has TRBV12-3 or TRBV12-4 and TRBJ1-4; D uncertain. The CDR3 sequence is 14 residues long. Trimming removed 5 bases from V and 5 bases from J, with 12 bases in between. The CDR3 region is CASSEASRNEKLFF. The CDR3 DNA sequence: TGTGCCAGCAGTGAGGCATCGCGAAATGAAAAACTGTTTTTT.

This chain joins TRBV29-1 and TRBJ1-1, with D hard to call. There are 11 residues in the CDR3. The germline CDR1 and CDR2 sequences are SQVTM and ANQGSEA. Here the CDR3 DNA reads TGCAGTTCGACGTGGGGCACTGAAGCTTTCTTT. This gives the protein CSSTWGTEAFF.